What follows is one T cell receptor beta chain and its context. The second PCR ran roughly 6 to 11 cycles with a sample-barcoded 5' primer and J-beta primers. Every cDNA molecule carried a tag from a template-switch adaptor bearing 12 random nucleotides. From the 5' RACE reads, TCRdb called clonotypes with MiXCR, one entry per CDR3 protein. Altogether around 1,100,000 distinct CDR3 sequences are present, approximately 38% being singletons, with the ten largest covering less than 15%. This specimen comes from a study of blood T cells in healthy people across ages. The sample consisted of blood. The receptor comes from a man between 18 and 35 years old in good health.

The CDR3 protein is CASSLGRRTGQETQYF. In DNA form, the CDR3 reads TGTGCCAGCAGCTTGGGCAGAAGGACAGGCCAAGAGACCCAGTACTTC. The J gene is TRBJ2-5, the V gene TRBV5-6, with 7 bases matching TRBD1. Germline V lookup: CDR1 SGHDT, CDR2 YYEEEE. The CDR3 runs to 16 residues. Trimming at V came to 0 bases and at J to 1 base, leaving 6 bases not matched to a gene. Combining the CDR3 with reference TRBV5-6 and TRBJ2-5 gives the whole variable domain DAGVTQSPTHLIKTRGQQVTLRCSPKSGHDTVSWYQQALGQGPQFIFQYYEEEERQRGNFPDRFSGHQFPNYSSELNVNALLLGDSALYLCASSLGRRTGQETQYFGPGTRLLVL.